This T cell receptor (beta chain) came from a study of regulatory T cells in long-lasting Graves disease (dated by TCRdb to the early 2020s). Background on the whole study: Newly diagnosed Graves' disease patients had taken antithyroid drugs for less than 3 months. Peripheral blood TCR sequencing and RNA sequencing compared persistent Graves' disease patients with newly diagnosed Graves' disease patients. The study was conducted in China and was registered as a clinical trial. A total of around 35 samples were covered by TCR sequencing, comprising some 13 persistent and some 20 newly diagnosed Graves' disease patients.

Notes on this clonotype: Its antigen target is currently unknown. One base away lies a much larger clone, so this may be a sequencing read error.

Overall study results and their limits: Patients with persistent disease shared more public clonotypes (about 3,000) than newly diagnosed patients did (more than 900). Compared with newly diagnosed patients, patients with persistent Graves' disease had lower TCR Shannon entropy and fewer highly expanded clones, which suggests clonal expansion. TRBV28, TRBJ1-2 and TRBJ2-5 were preferentially used in persistent disease, while TRBV20-1 and TRBJ2-1 were favored in newly diagnosed disease. Because the primary lesion, thyroid tissue, could not be accessed, the study looked at peripheral blood alone. The authors acknowledged the small sample size as a limitation that may reduce accuracy. Sequencing and analysis were limited to the TCR beta chain.

The sample's time point, from its label and the paper: newly diagnosed GD, antithyroid drugs for less than 3 months. For both TCR sequencing and RNA sequencing, RNA was extracted from PBMCs in TRIzol. Graves' disease was diagnosed according to American Thyroid Association guidelines. Patients were recruited from an endocrinology department in Xi'an, China. Each patient gave 8.5 to 9.5 milliliters of peripheral blood, collected in an EDTA anticoagulant tube. Ficoll Paque Plus density gradient separation was used to isolate PBMCs, and no further T cell sorting was done. An Agilent 2100 Bioanalyzer and agarose gel were used to check RNA quality, and a NanoDrop 2000 was used to measure RNA concentration. Libraries were constructed by multiplex PCR. The sequencer was an Illumina HiSeq 4000. TCR beta libraries were built with iRepertoire HTBI primers and Arm-PCR amplification of CDR3 regions. Before sequencing, the PCR products went through gel purification. Per the authors' processing: A total of fewer than 70 TRBV and more than twelve TRBJ segments were identified across samples and were used for gene usage analysis of CDR3 amino acid clonotypes. COPE and FqMerger were used to merge filtered high-quality paired reads into contigs. BLAST was used to align contigs to the IMGT TRBV, TRBD and TRBJ reference genes, and CDR3 was defined following IMGT. Any clonotype with a frequency above 0.1% was classified as a highly expanded clone. Shannon entropy served as the measure of repertoire diversity, while the Gini coefficient captured V-J evenness. Public clonotypes were defined as clonotypes shared by more than one individual. Clones were called with MiXCR by TCRdb after fastp trimmed the public reads at Q25, and only in-frame beta chains were retained. Rows merge per CDR3 protein into single entries with the most common DNA and genes. None of the V and J calls come from the authors' own analysis; TCRdb made them. The sample table lists roughly 320,000 distinct CDR3 sequences, 16% of them with a count of one. About 32% of the sample comes from the top ten.

Trimming at the junction amounts to 6 bases on V and 6 bases on J, and the germline ends lie 20 bases apart. The CDR3 measures 15 amino acids from cysteine to phenylalanine. Only the CDR3 region is kept as DNA, spanning 45 bases read in frame from base 1. The same data also contributed to another study, on T cells in Graves' hyperthyroidism and ophthalmopathy. The other study reports the following: Stable Graves' hyperthyroidism was defined as the absence of progression to ophthalmopathy over 18 months of follow-up. Hyperthyroidism patients were newly diagnosed, with disease duration under 2 months, and aged 18 to 65 years. The study excluded patients with uncontrolled infections, other autoimmune diseases, pregnancy or lactation. Clinical symptoms, serum thyroxine and TRAb, thyroid ultrasound, and orbital computed tomography formed the basis for the diagnoses. The TCR CDR3 was subjected to a first round of RT-PCR using the HTBI primer set and the Qiagen OneStep RT-PCR kit. Blood samples also contained most of the expanded thyroid clonotypes (frequency above 0.001), which suggests that blood repertoires may reflect thyroid immune responses. A 13 V-J signature model separated ophthalmopathy from stable hyperthyroidism, with approximately 87% sensitivity and around 84% specificity in cross-validation and 80%/75% in testing. In validation, the model predicted progression to ophthalmopathy with roughly 66% sensitivity and less than 80% specificity, a median of about six months before onset. A discovery cohort of about a hundred patients, approximately 44 with Graves' ophthalmopathy and about 58 with stable Graves' hyperthyroidism, was used to find distinguishing TCR V-J signatures. Whether ophthalmopathy could be predicted prospectively was tested in an independent validation cohort made up of about 18 hyperthyroidism patients plus 17 patients who later progressed to ophthalmopathy. The 100 or so discovery patients were divided at random into training and test sets in a 7:3 ratio. In roughly six Graves' hyperthyroidism patients, the study also compared T-cell repertoires from thyroid tissue with T-cell repertoires from blood. Following sampling, methimazole starting at 30 mg daily was given to hyperthyroidism patients, and high-dose intravenous methylprednisolone was given to ophthalmopathy patients. A second multiplex PCR round built the libraries, followed by size selection and purification. Sequencing of the libraries was done on an Illumina HiSeq2000 using paired-end 100 bp reads. SOAPnuke was used to process the raw data, removing reads that contained adapters or uncalled bases, had a mean Phred below 15, or lacked an exact match to the constant primer or identifier. COPE v1.2.5 was used to merge high-quality paired reads, and clonotypes were defined as unique nucleotide sequences. Clonotypes were aligned to IMGT TRBV, TRBD and TRBJ reference segments using MiTCR v1.1. Only V-J combinations with frequency above 0.0001, covering 99.2% of repertoires, were analysed. The TCS score was defined as F50 (clonal expansion) divided by E x V (chaos), with BLOSUM62-based TCRdist calculated between CDR3 peptides within each V-J. Welch's t-statistics and random forest reduced around 520 V-J features to 10 to 15, which were used in a naive Bayes classifier (R e1071). Sample size was not statistically predetermined, and investigators were not blinded to group allocation. According to the paper, TCR Vbeta CDR3 sequencing was carried out on some 140 peripheral blood samples, which came from more than 40 ophthalmopathy, 75 to 80 hyperthyroidism and some 17 progressor patients.

The sequences come from peripheral blood mononuclear cells (PBMCs), collected at new diagnosis, from a patient treated with antithyroid drugs. This clonotype was obtained from a man between 35 and 55 years old with Graves disease. Donor details come from another sample of the same person, matched by shared clones. This chain joins TRBV12-3 or TRBV12-4 to TRBJ1-1; matching of 6 bases hints at TRBD1 as the D gene. CDR3 loop: CASSFVGGGSSEAFF. The sequenced DNA is TGTGCCAGCAGCTTCGTCGGGGGGGGCAGTTCTGAAGCTTTCTTT.